The entry below gives a single T cell receptor beta chain sequence along with its context. Its matching antigen is unknown. This sample was taken from a study of cytomegalovirus exposure and HLA in healthy donors. Overall study findings and caveats: It was approximately 170 TCR beta chains that were listed as cytomegalovirus-associated. That first-cohort TCR clusters tended to co-occur in the 90 to 150 validation repertoires was found in a later analysis. There were a few CMV-associated chains whose specificity for CMV antigens was confirmed in vitro. Usually a TCR sequence was rare, but some public TCRs were found in many donors.

Method: immunoSEQ multiplex PCR; TCRdb's copy keeps in-frame clones and lacks some. Among nearly 80,000 clones listed, approximately 93% were seen once. The specimen sequenced was PBMCs. The source is a woman aged 25-40 years in good health and CMV-seronegative.

The CDR3 sequence: CASSLTMGGAQETQYF. CDR3 DNA: TGTGCCAGCAGCCTCACGATGGGGGGTGCCCAAGAGACCCAGTACTTC. This chain connects TRBV11-1 to TRBJ2-5; tentatively, D is TRBD2 (6 bases). Deletions cut 5 bases from V and 1 base from J, with 17 bases between. The CDR3 has 16 residues. Germline CDR1 SGHAT, CDR2 FQDESV (reference sequence).